This TCR beta chain was profiled in a study of blood T cell repertoires in COVID-19. Using immunoSEQ multiplex PCR, the repertoire was profiled, and TCRdb retains in-frame clones only, with some absent. The sample lists over 250,000 clones, 80% to 90% occurring once. The CDR3 consists of 15 residues. Germline V gives CDR1 SGHDT, CDR2 YYEEEE. V lost 4 bases, J lost 7 bases, and 6 bases stayed unmatched. This TCR came from a woman between 70 and 85 years old with acute or convalescent COVID-19. The specimen was peripheral blood. This chain joins TRBV5-6 and TRBJ2-1; 12 positions match TRBD2. The CDR3 sequence is CASSKLAGGPNEQFF. CDR3 bases: TGTGCCAGCAGCAAGCTAGCGGGGGGGCCAAATGAGCAGTTCTTC. The full variable domain, with the rest looked up from reference TRBV5-6 and TRBJ2-1, is DAGVTQSPTHLIKTRGQQVTLRCSPKSGHDTVSWYQQALGQGPQFIFQYYEEEERQRGNFPDRFSGHQFPNYSSELNVNALLLGDSALYLCASSKLAGGPNEQFFGPGTRLTVL.